Each of the 12 T cell receptor beta chains below was sequenced from the same sample in a study of OX40 agonist ivuxolimab in advanced cancers. Sequencing was performed with immunoSEQ multiplex PCR; in TCRdb, only in-frame clones are kept and a portion is missing. The data contain around 70,000 clones, about 85% of them singletons. The sequencing here drew on CD4+ or CD8+ T cells sorted from blood, taken in a trial of the OX40 agonist ivuxolimab. Receptor source: an adult with an advanced solid tumor such as melanoma, head and neck, liver or kidney cancer.

The rearrangement joins TRBV27 to TRBJ1-4, with unresolved D. V lost 5 bases to trimming and J lost 10 bases, with 20 bases between them. CDR3 length: 15 residues. Germline loops: CDR1 MNHEY, CDR2 SMNVEV (reference sequence). The CDR3 DNA reads as TGTGCCAGCAGTCCCATGTTCTTTGCGGGAGGAAAACTGTTTTTT. It is translated as CASSPMFFAGGKLFF.

This rearrangement joins TRBV27 to TRBJ2-4; D is unclear. Deletions cut 10 bases from V and 1 base from J, with 14 bases between. The CDR3 totals 14 residues. Per the germline V gene, CDR1 is MNHEY and CDR2 is SMNVEV (reference sequence). The CDR3 region has the DNA TGTGCCACAAAAAGGGTAGGGGCCAAAAACATTCAGTACTTC. It specifies CATKRVGAKNIQYF.

The rearrangement uses TRBV4-1 and TRBJ2-5, with TRBD1 identical over 8 bases. Germline CDR1 is MGHRA and CDR2 is YSYEKL. J lost 4 bases, V lost 4 bases, and 5 bases had no gene match. CDR3 length equals 14 residues. The CDR3 DNA reads TGCGCCAGCAGCCCAGGGGGCCGGGGAGAGACCCAGTACTTC. Encoded protein: CASSPGGRGETQYF.

This chain links TRBV27 with TRBJ1-5; D not certain. CDR1 and CDR2 (germline): MNHEY, SMNVEV (reference sequence). V gave up 4 bases and J gave up 0 bases, with 10 bases separating them. The CDR3 is 15 residues long. CDR3 region: CASSWRAFSNQPQHF. CDR3 coding DNA: TGTGCCAGCAGTTGGCGGGCATTTAGCAATCAGCCCCAGCATTTT.

J is TRBJ1-1 and V is TRBV19; a possible D gene is TRBD1 (5 bases). Germline lookup yields CDR1 LNHDA and CDR2 SQIVND (reference sequence). The CDR3 length is 9 residues. V was cut by 11 bases and J by 8 bases, with 9 bases left in between. As DNA, the CDR3 is TGTGCCGGTGGACAAGAAGCTTTCTTT. This encodes CAGGQEAFF.

The CDR3 nucleotides are TGTGCCAGCAGCTTAAAGGCTCGACAGGCCTACTTCTACGAGCAGTACTTC. Protein sequence: CASSLKARQAYFYEQYF. The chain couples TRBV7-2 to TRBJ2-7, with D perhaps TRBD1 (6 bases). The V end was cut by 2 bases, the J end by 3 bases, with 20 bases between. This CDR3 is 17 amino acids long. Germline CDR1 and CDR2: SGHTA and FQGNSA.

This clone was recorded once. The chain combines TRBV5-6 with TRBJ2-2; D is undetermined. Germline V gene lookup returns CDR1 SGHDT and CDR2 YYEEEE. This CDR3 has 16 residues. The V and J ends lost 3 bases and 6 bases respectively, with 18 bases between them. CDR3: CASSSPTDNLPGELFF. CDR3 DNA sequence: TGTGCCAGCAGCTCACCTACTGATAACTTGCCCGGGGAGCTGTTTTTT. The full variable domain, in which reference TRBV5-6 and TRBJ2-2 provide the parts outside the CDR3, is DAGVTQSPTHLIKTRGQQVTLRCSPKSGHDTVSWYQQALGQGPQFIFQYYEEEERQRGNFPDRFSGHQFPNYSSELNVNALLLGDSALYLCASSSPTDNLPGELFFGEGSRLTVL.

The V gene is TRBV5-1, the J gene TRBJ2-7, with D perhaps being TRBD1 or TRBD2 (5 bases each). Germline values: CDR1 SGHRS, CDR2 YFSETQ. The V gene lost 10 bases and the J gene lost 0 bases, with 20 bases spanning the gap. The CDR3 is 15 residues long. Here the CDR3 reads CAGSLGRGSSYEQYV. As DNA, the CDR3 is TGCGCCGGCTCCCTGGGACGGGGTAGCTCCTACGAGCAGTACGTC.

The chain recombines TRBV6-5 with TRBJ1-2; no reliable D call. Germline V gene sequence: CDR1 MNHEY, CDR2 SVGAGI. V shed 0 bases and J shed 7 bases, with 15 bases lying between them. CDR3 length: 15 residues. The CDR3 reads CASSYSGTESGGYTF. CDR3 DNA: TGTGCCAGCAGTTACTCGGGTACAGAGAGCGGTGGCTACACCTTC.

The chain uses TRBV5-5 and TRBJ2-1, with 7 positions matching TRBD2. Germline-derived CDR1 and CDR2 are SGHKS and YYEKEE (reference sequence). The J segment lost 9 bases and the V segment lost 3 bases, leaving 3 bases of the junction unmatched. The CDR3 consists of 12 residues. The CDR3, as DNA: TGTGCCAGCAGCTCCTTAGCGGGTGAGCAGTTCTTC. Residues: CASSSLAGEQFF.

The chain is built from TRBV6-6 and TRBJ1-4, with D possibly being TRBD1 (5 bases). Deletions cut 2 bases from V and 7 bases from J, with 11 bases between. The CDR3 consists of 14 residues. Germline CDR1 is MNHNY and CDR2 is SVGAGI (reference sequence). CDR3 coding DNA: TGTGCCAGCAGTTACGAGGCAGGGACTGAAAAACTGTTTTTT. This sequence encodes CASSYEAGTEKLFF.

This clone was seen only once. J is TRBJ2-2 and V is TRBV15; the D is unclear. Germline values: CDR1 LNHNV, CDR2 YYDKDF (reference sequence). The germline V and J ends were trimmed by 3 bases and 7 bases, with 3 bases remaining between them. This CDR3 region has 11 residues. The DNA for the CDR3 is TGTGCCACCAGCAGGGGCGGGGAGCTGTTTTTT. Translated: CATSRGGELFF.